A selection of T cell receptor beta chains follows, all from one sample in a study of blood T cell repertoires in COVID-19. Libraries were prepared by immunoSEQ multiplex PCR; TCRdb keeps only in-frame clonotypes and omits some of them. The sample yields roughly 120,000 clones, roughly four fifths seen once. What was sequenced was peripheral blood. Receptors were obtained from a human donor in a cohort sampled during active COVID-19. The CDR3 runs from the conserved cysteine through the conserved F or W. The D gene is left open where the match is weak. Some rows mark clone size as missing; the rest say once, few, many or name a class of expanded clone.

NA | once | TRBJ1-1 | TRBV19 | CASRKTDFFNVNTEAFF | TGTGCCAGTAGGAAGACAGATTTTTTTAATGTGAACACTGAAGCTTTCTTT
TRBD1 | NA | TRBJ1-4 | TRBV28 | CASSPQGSAWFF | TGTGCCAGCAGTCCACAGGGGAGCGCATGGTTTTTT
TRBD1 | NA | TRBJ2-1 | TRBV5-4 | CASRSGTGGIEQFF | TGTGCCAGCAGATCCGGGACAGGGGGCATCGAGCAGTTCTTC
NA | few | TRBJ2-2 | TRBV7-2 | CASSLSRGELFF | TGTGCCAGCAGCTTATCTAGGGGGGAGCTGTTTTTT
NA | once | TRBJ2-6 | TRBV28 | CASSLQYGRVRPGANVLTF | TGTGCCAGCAGTTTACAGTATGGCAGGGTAAGGCCTGGGGCCAACGTCCTGACTTTC
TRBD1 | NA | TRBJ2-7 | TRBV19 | CASSTQPGGHEQYF | TGTGCCAGTAGTACTCAACCAGGGGGCCACGAGCAGTACTTC
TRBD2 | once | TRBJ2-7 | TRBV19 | CASSPGLAGLYEQYF | TGTGCCAGTAGTCCGGGACTAGCGGGACTCTACGAGCAGTACTTC
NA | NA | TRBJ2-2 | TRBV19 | CASSRGANTGELFF | TGTGCCTCATCAAGGGGCGCGAACACCGGGGAGCTGTTTTTT
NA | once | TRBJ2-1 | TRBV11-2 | CASSPVAGKGNNEQFF | TGTGCCAGCAGCCCAGTCGCCGGGAAAGGGAACAATGAGCAGTTCTTC
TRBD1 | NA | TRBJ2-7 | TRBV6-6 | CASVGQDTPYEQYF | TGTGCCAGTGTAGGACAGGACACCCCTTACGAGCAGTACTTC
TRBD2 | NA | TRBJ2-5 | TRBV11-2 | CASSSLAGKYQETQYF | TGTGCCAGCAGCTCCCTAGCGGGGAAGTACCAAGAGACCCAGTACTTC
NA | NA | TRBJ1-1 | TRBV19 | CASSKAAGANTEAFF | TGTGCCAGTAGTAAGGCGGCAGGGGCGAACACTGAAGCTTTCTTT
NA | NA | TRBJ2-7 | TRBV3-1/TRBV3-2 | CASSQDVGTAYEQYF | TGTGCCAGCAGCCAAGACGTAGGGACTGCCTACGAGCAGTACTTC
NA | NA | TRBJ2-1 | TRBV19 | CASSPFLEQQQFF | TGTGCCAGTAGTCCCTTTCTCGAGCAACAGCAGTTCTTC
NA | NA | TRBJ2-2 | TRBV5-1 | CASSLQGGTGELFF | TGCGCCAGCAGCTTGCAGGGTGGGACCGGGGAGCTGTTTTTT
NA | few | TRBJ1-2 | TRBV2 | CASSQSVSAFGGYGYTF | TGTGCCAGCAGTCAAAGTGTCTCGGCGTTCGGCGGCTATGGCTACACCTTC
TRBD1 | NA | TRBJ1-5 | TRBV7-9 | CASSSGTGGDQPQHF | TGTGCCAGCAGCTCCGGGACAGGGGGAGATCAGCCCCAGCATTTT
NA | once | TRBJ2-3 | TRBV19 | CASSIKGDTQYF | TGTGCCAGTAGTATTAAGGGGGATACGCAGTATTTT
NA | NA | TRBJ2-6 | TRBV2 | CASREGAGANVLTF | TGTGCCAGCAGGGAGGGTGCCGGGGCCAACGTCCTGACTTTC
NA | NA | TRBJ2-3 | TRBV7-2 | CASSLVSRVGDTQYF | TGTGCCAGCAGCTTAGTAAGCAGGGTAGGGGATACGCAGTATTTT
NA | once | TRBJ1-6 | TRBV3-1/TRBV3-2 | CASSQASQGYSPLHF | TGTGCCAGCAGCCAAGCATCCCAGGGTTATTCACCCCTCCACTTT
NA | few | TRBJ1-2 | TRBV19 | CASFSLQGTGGYTF | TGTGCCAGCTTCTCCCTACAGGGTACTGGCGGCTACACCTTC
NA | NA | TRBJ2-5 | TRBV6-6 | CASSYGTSMETQYF | TGTGCCAGCAGTTATGGTACTAGCATGGAGACCCAGTACTTC
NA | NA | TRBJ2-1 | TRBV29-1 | CSVAVATYNEQFF | TGCAGCGTTGCCGTGGCAACCTACAATGAGCAGTTCTTC
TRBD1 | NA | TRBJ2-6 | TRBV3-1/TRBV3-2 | CASSPTGAQAGANVLTF | TGTGCCAGCAGCCCGACAGGGGCCCAGGCTGGGGCCAACGTCCTGACTTTC
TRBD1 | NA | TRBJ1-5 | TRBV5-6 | CASSRWLGGDSQPQHF | TGTGCCAGCAGCCGGTGGCTAGGGGGCGATTCTCAGCCCCAGCATTTT
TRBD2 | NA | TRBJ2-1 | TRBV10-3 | CAMSSGSYNEQFF | TGTGCCATGTCTAGCGGCTCCTACAATGAGCAGTTCTTC
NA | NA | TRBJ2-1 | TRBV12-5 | CASGLGQGSYNEQFF | TGTGCTAGTGGTTTGGGTCAGGGGAGTTACAATGAGCAGTTCTTC